Shown below are 21 T cell receptor beta chains from a single sample sequenced in a study of radiation and T cells in renal cell carcinoma. The protocol was immunoSEQ multiplex PCR, while the TCRdb copy is restricted to in-frame clones and leaves out a portion. The sample consists of about 130,000 clones, about four fifths of them appearing once. Time point in this sample: blood 2 weeks post-SBRT. Treatment indicated: 15 Gy SBRT to primary tumor, nephrectomy 4 weeks later. The specimen comprised blood, sampled from a patient whose treatment included radiotherapy and nephrectomy. These receptor sequences come from a man aged 45 to 65 with renal cell carcinoma.

The rearrangement links TRBV19 to TRBJ2-1; D possibly corresponds to TRBD1 (7 bases). The length of the CDR3 is 14 residues. The germline V gene has CDR1 LNHDA and CDR2 SQIVND (reference sequence). Trimming took off 2 bases at V and 10 bases at J, with 15 bases between the two ends. This CDR3 is CASSIQGGGYEQFF. The DNA of the CDR3 is TGTGCCAGTAGTATACAGGGGGGAGGATACGAGCAGTTCTTC. The full variable domain, in which reference TRBV19 and TRBJ2-1 provide the parts outside the CDR3, is DGGITQSPKYLFRKEGQNVTLSCEQNLNHDAMYWYRQDPGQGLRLIYYSQIVNDFQKGDIAEGYSVSREKKESFPLTVTSAQKNPTAFYLCASSIQGGGYEQFFGPGTRLTVL.

The chain links TRBV6-1 to TRBJ1-2; D is undetermined. Trimming removed 3 bases at V and 2 bases at J, with 10 bases between. Germline CDR1 reads MNHNS; CDR2 reads SASEGT. This CDR3 has 14 amino acids. CDR3 nucleotide sequence: TGTGCCAGCAGTGATGGGTGGCAAAACTATGGCTACACCTTC. Its protein is CASSDGWQNYGYTF.

This chain links TRBV6-6 with TRBJ1-2; D ambiguous. V was shortened by 4 bases and J by 4 bases, with 13 bases between the two germline ends. The germline V gene has CDR1 MNHNY and CDR2 SVGAGI (reference sequence). The CDR3 extends over 14 amino acids. In DNA form, the CDR3 reads TGTGCCAGCAGTTTCGGAAGGGATGGCTATGGCTACACCTTC. As protein: CASSFGRDGYGYTF.

This rearrangement joins TRBV28 to TRBJ2-3, with D unclear. Germline V gene data show CDR1 as MDHEN and CDR2 as SYDVKM. The CDR3 loop spans 14 amino acids. V lost 7 bases, J lost 2 bases, and 13 bases lay in between. The CDR3 loop reads CASKGSLYTDTQYF. The CDR3 nucleotides are TGTGCCAGCAAAGGCAGCCTCTACACAGATACGCAGTATTTT.

The chain recombines TRBV7-9 with TRBJ2-7, with 10 bases aligning to TRBD2. Trimming cost V 1 base and J 0 bases; bases outside gene matches: 6. CDR1 is SEHNR, CDR2 FQNEAQ, per germline (reference sequence). The CDR3 has 17 amino acids. CDR3 sequence (DNA): TGTGCCAGCAGCTTAGGAAAGCGGACTAGCGGCTCCTACGAGCAGTACTTC. The encoded protein is CASSLGKRTSGSYEQYF.

The rearrangement links TRBV6-1 to TRBJ2-5; 7 positions agree with TRBD2. The CDR3 has 17 amino acids. Germline values: CDR1 MNHNS, CDR2 SASEGT. V shed 2 bases, J shed 1 base, and the junction held 10 bases outside the gene matches. The CDR3 sequence: CASSENSAGALQETQYF. The DNA of the CDR3 is TGTGCCAGCAGTGAAAATTCGGCGGGAGCCCTCCAAGAGACCCAGTACTTC.

This clone has just a few counts. This chain joins TRBV7-8 and TRBJ1-1; possibly TRBD1 for D (6 bases). The CDR3 has 18 amino acids. V was clipped by 4 bases and J by 1 base, with 22 bases between them. Germline assignment: CDR1 SGHVS and CDR2 FQNEAQ. The CDR3 spells CASSSQETTGRWNTEAFF. CDR3 bases: TGTGCCAGCAGCTCGCAGGAGACGACAGGAAGGTGGAACACTGAAGCTTTCTTT.

J is TRBJ1-1 and V is TRBV18; D ambiguous. The CDR3 contains 11 residues. Per the germline V gene, CDR1 is KGHSH and CDR2 is LQKENI. V was pared by 3 bases and J by 3 bases, with 2 bases between. The DNA of the CDR3 is TGTGCCAGCTCACCGGACACTGAAGCTTTCTTT. Amino acid sequence: CASSPDTEAFF.

The gene calls are TRBV7-2 and TRBJ2-7; 8 bases fit TRBD2. The CDR3 sequence is 16 residues long. Germline-derived CDR1 and CDR2 are SGHTA and FQGNSA. V was clipped by 3 bases and J by 0 bases; unmatched bases: 7. The CDR3 sequence is CASSLLLADNSYEQYF. CDR3 DNA sequence: TGTGCCAGCAGCTTGTTACTAGCGGACAACTCCTACGAGCAGTACTTC. The full variable domain, its missing parts supplied by reference TRBV7-2 and TRBJ2-7, is GAGVSQSPSNKVTEKGKDVELRCDPISGHTALYWYRQSLGQGLEFLIYFQGNSAPDKSGLPSDRFSAERTGGSVSTLTIQRTQQEDSAVYLCASSLLLADNSYEQYFGPGTRLTVT.

The rearrangement uses TRBV5-1 and TRBJ2-7; D perhaps matches TRBD1 (6 bases). V was shortened by 7 bases and J by 1 base, with 21 bases between the two germline ends. The CDR3 has 16 amino acids. Germline lookup yields CDR1 SGHRS and CDR2 YFSETQ. The CDR3 DNA follows: TGCGCCAGCGGGCCCAACCTGGACAGCCAATCCTACGAGCAGTACTTC. Protein sequence: CASGPNLDSQSYEQYF.

This chain connects TRBV7-9 to TRBJ1-4; D is perhaps TRBD1 (5 bases). V was shortened by 4 bases and J by 0 bases, with 9 bases between the two germline ends. Germline V gene lookup returns CDR1 SEHNR and CDR2 FQNEAQ (reference sequence). The CDR3 spans 15 residues. CDR3 loop: CASSSGTATNEKLFF. The CDR3 DNA sequence: TGTGCCAGCAGCTCTGGGACGGCAACTAATGAAAAACTGTTTTTT.

V is TRBV6-6 and J is TRBJ2-3; 8 bases are a match to TRBD2. There are 15 residues in the CDR3. Germline trimming cut 0 bases from V and 4 bases from J; bases unmatched to any gene: 3. The germline V gene has CDR1 MNHNY and CDR2 SVGAGI (reference sequence). CDR3 coding DNA: TGTGCCAGCAGTTACTCGGGACTAGTCCCAGATACGCAGTATTTT. Translating gives CASSYSGLVPDTQYF.

The chain recombines TRBV21-1 with TRBJ1-5. TRBV21-1 is a pseudogene locus. The CDR3 loop spans 12 amino acids. In DNA form, the CDR3 reads TGTGCCAGCAGCAAAGCGGGTCAGCCCCAGCATTTT. Residues: CASSKAGQPQHF.

The chain uses TRBV5-1 and TRBJ1-1; D is unresolved. In germline, CDR1 is SGHRS, CDR2 YFSETQ. Trimming cost V 4 bases and J 0 bases, with 10 bases left between them. The CDR3 is 14 residues long. CDR3 in DNA: TGCGCCAGCAGCCGGGAGGGTATGAACACTGAAGCTTTCTTT. It specifies CASSREGMNTEAFF.

This rearrangement joins TRBV25-1 to TRBJ1-2; 7 bases line up with TRBD1. The CDR3 has 15 amino acids. Germline CDR1 reads MGHDK; CDR2 reads SYGVNS. Trimming took 0 bases from V and 6 from J; bases not matched to a gene: 7. The DNA for the CDR3 is TGTGCCAGCAGTGAATACGCCGACAGGGTCGATGGCTACACCTTC. Translation gives CASSEYADRVDGYTF.

The rearrangement joins TRBV27 to TRBJ1-4, with D tentatively TRBD1 (6 bases). Looked up from germline, CDR1 is MNHEY and CDR2 is SMNVEV (reference sequence). V was cut by 3 bases and J by 4 bases, with 9 bases left in between. This CDR3 has 14 residues. The CDR3 nucleotides read TGTGCCAGCAGTTTGGACAGCGTTAATGAAAAACTGTTTTTT. Translation: CASSLDSVNEKLFF.

The count of this clone is one. This sequence joins TRBV7-9 and TRBJ1-5; perhaps TRBD1 as D (6 bases). In germline, CDR1 is SEHNR, CDR2 FQNEAQ (reference sequence). Deletions cut 5 bases from V and 3 bases from J, with 20 bases between. The CDR3 consists of 17 residues. The CDR3 bases are TGTGCCAGCAGCGATACTATGCGGGGGGCGGACAATCAGCCCCAGCATTTT. This gives the protein CASSDTMRGADNQPQHF.

The chain has TRBV18 and TRBJ2-6; possibly TRBD1 for D (6 bases). Germline assignment: CDR1 KGHSH and CDR2 LQKENI. The V end was cut by 3 bases, the J end by 1 base, with 13 bases between. The CDR3 totals 17 residues. CDR3 residues: CASSPGTPMSGANVLTF. The CDR3 DNA is TGTGCCAGCTCACCCGGGACACCCATGTCTGGGGCCAACGTCCTGACTTTC.

This rearrangement joins TRBV28 to TRBJ1-5, with 7 bases identical to TRBD1. The CDR3 totals 13 residues. Germline loops: CDR1 MDHEN, CDR2 SYDVKM. The V gene end was trimmed by 6 bases and the J gene end by 5 bases; junction bases not matched to a gene: 4. The CDR3 reads CASREDRDQPQHF. The CDR3 coding sequence is TGTGCCAGCAGGGAAGACAGGGATCAGCCCCAGCATTTT. The full variable domain, rest sourced from reference TRBV28 and TRBJ1-5, is DVKVTQSSRYLVKRTGEKVFLECVQDMDHENMFWYRQDPGLGLRLIYFSYDVKMKEKGDIPEGYSVSREKKERFSLILESASTNQTSMYLCASREDRDQPQHFGDGTRLSIL.

The V call is TRBV6-1, the J call TRBJ2-5; D is uncertain. The better agreement between TRBJ2-7 and the DNA end casts doubt on the J call. CDR3 size: 14 residues. Germline V gene data show CDR1 as MNHNS and CDR2 as SASEGT. The CDR3 DNA sequence: TGTGCCAGCAGTGAATCTGGCGGCTCCTACGAGCAGTACTTC. Protein: CASSESGGSYEQYF.

This clone occurred a few times. The rearrangement joins TRBV19 to TRBJ1-5; D is ambiguous. The CDR3 spans 13 residues. V was pared by 3 bases and J by 4 bases, with 7 bases between. In germline, CDR1 is LNHDA, CDR2 SQIVND (reference sequence). This chain's CDR3 is CASSILQNQPQHF. Here the CDR3 DNA reads TGTGCCAGTAGTATTCTACAGAATCAGCCCCAGCATTTT.